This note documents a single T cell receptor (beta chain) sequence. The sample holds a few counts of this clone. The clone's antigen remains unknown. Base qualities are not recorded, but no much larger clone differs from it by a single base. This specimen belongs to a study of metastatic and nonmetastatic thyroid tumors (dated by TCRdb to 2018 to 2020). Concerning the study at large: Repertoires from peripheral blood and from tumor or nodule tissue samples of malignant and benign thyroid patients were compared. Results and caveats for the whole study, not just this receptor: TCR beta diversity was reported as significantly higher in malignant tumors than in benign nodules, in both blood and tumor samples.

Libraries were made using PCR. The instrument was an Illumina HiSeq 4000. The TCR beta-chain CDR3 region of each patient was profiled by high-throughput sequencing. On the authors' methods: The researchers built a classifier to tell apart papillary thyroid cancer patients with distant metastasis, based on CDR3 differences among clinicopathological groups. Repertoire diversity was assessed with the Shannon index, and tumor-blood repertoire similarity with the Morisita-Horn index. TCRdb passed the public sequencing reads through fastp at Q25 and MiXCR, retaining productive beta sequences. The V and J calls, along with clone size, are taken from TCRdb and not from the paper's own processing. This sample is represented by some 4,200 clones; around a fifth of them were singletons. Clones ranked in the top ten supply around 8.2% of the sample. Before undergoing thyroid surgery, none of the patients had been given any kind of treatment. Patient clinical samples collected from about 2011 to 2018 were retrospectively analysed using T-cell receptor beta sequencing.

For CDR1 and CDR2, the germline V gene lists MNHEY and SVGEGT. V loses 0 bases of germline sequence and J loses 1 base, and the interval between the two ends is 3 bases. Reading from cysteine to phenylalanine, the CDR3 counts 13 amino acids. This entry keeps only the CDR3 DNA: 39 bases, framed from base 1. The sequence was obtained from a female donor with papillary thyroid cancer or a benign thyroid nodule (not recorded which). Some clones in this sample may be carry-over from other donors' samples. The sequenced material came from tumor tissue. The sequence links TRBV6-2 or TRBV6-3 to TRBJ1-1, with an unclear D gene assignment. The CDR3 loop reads CASSYSQNTEAFF. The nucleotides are TGTGCCAGCAGTTACTCGCAGAACACTGAAGCTTTCTTT.